This passage covers 27 T cell receptor beta chains from one sample sequenced in a study of control samples from healthy donors and cancer patients (dated by TCRdb to 2020 to 2021). Library method: the immunoSEQ multiplex PCR assay. What TCRdb holds here is the immuneACCESS table cut down to in-frame rearrangements. Part of the clones is not present; checked against another copy, under half of the missing clones reflect an unresolved V gene, and the others are unexplained. Recorded for this sample are 50,000 or so clones; 85% to 95% of them occurred a single time. In total, the top ten clones hold about 2.4% of the sample. The specimen was blood. Receptors originate from a man between 25 and 39 years old in good health.

V and J are TRBV28 and TRBJ1-5; D not resolved. Germline lookup yields CDR1 MDHEN and CDR2 SYDVKM. The length of the CDR3 is 12 residues. V was shortened by 11 bases and J by 10 bases, with 18 bases between the two germline ends. The CDR3 nucleotides are TGTGCCCACTCCCGGCTCGCGAGACCCCAGCATTTT. This encodes CAHSRLARPQHF. Filled out from reference TRBV28 and TRBJ1-5, the complete variable domain reads DVKVTQSSRYLVKRTGEKVFLECVQDMDHENMFWYRQDPGLGLRLIYFSYDVKMKEKGDIPEGYSVSREKKERFSLILESASTNQTSMYLCAHSRLARPQHFGDGTRLSIL.

This clone was picked up a small number of times. The chain joins TRBV2 to TRBJ1-1; 12 bases match TRBD1. The CDR3 has 13 residues. Germline loops: CDR1 SNHLY, CDR2 FYNNEI. The trim removed 8 bases at V and 4 bases at J, leaving 2 bases unmatched. The CDR3 here is CASRDRGPTEAFF. CDR3 nucleotides: TGTGCCAGCCGGGACAGGGGGCCCACTGAAGCTTTCTTT.

The chain uses TRBV28 and TRBJ1-6; the match to TRBD1 covers 8 bases. CDR1 is MDHEN and CDR2 is SYDVKM in the germline V gene. CDR3 length: 16 residues. Germline trimming cut 4 bases from V and 7 bases from J; bases unmatched to any gene: 9. CDR3 in amino acids: CASSSEQGVGNSPLHF. The CDR3 region has the DNA TGTGCCAGCAGTTCCGAACAGGGGGTCGGGAATTCACCCCTCCACTTT.

The rearrangement links TRBV10-2 to TRBJ1-5, with D perhaps TRBD1 (5 bases). The V end was cut by 4 bases, the J end by 4 bases, with 11 bases between. The CDR3 is 14 amino acids. Germline V CDR1 and CDR2: WSHSY, SAAADI. DNA of the CDR3: TGCGCCAGCAGTGTTCGCCAGGGAAATCAGCCCCAGCATTTT. As protein: CASSVRQGNQPQHF.

CDR3 in DNA: TGTGCCAGCAAAACGACAGGGGGTGGATCTGAAGCTTTCTTT. The encoded protein is CASKTTGGGSEAFF. The gene calls are TRBV27 and TRBJ1-1; 9 nucleotides agree with TRBD1. J lost 6 bases, V lost 7 bases, and 9 bases had no gene match. This CDR3 is 14 amino acids long. Germline values: CDR1 MNHEY, CDR2 SMNVEV (reference sequence).

V usage is TRBV5-1 and J usage is TRBJ2-1; no firm D call. There are 15 residues in the CDR3. CDR1 SGHRS and CDR2 YFSETQ come from the germline V gene. Trimming shortened V by 1 base and J by 3 bases, and 11 bases separated the two germline ends. The DNA of the CDR3 is TGCGCCAGCAGCTTGTCTGCGGATTTCTACAATGAGCAGTTCTTC. This translates into CASSLSADFYNEQFF.

The rearrangement joins TRBV6-5 to TRBJ2-1; 10 bases align to TRBD2. This CDR3 comprises 14 residues. Germline V gene sequence: CDR1 MNHEY, CDR2 SVGAGI. With V trimmed by 4 bases and J by 6 bases, 3 bases remained unmatched. CDR3 in amino acids: CASSWASGSNEQFF. The DNA of the CDR3 is TGTGCCAGCAGTTGGGCTAGCGGGAGCAATGAGCAGTTCTTC.

The V and J genes are TRBV19 and TRBJ1-5; D is unclear. The CDR3 extends over 14 amino acids. Trimming took 7 bases from V and 1 from J, leaving 11 bases between them. The V gene's germline CDR1 is LNHDA and CDR2 SQIVND (reference sequence). CDR3 residues: CASNQGVSNQPQHF. The CDR3 nucleotides read TGTGCCAGTAACCAAGGAGTAAGCAATCAGCCCCAGCATTTT.

V gene TRBV5-6 combines with J gene TRBJ1-2; D unresolved. This CDR3 spans 13 amino acids. Trimming took off 0 bases at V and 2 bases at J, with 5 bases between the two ends. Germline V gene sequence: CDR1 SGHDT, CDR2 YYEEEE. CDR3 region: CASSLAENYGYTF. The CDR3 nucleotides read TGTGCCAGCAGCTTGGCAGAGAACTATGGCTACACCTTC.

This chain uses TRBV5-4 with TRBJ1-1; weak D call: TRBD1 (5 bases). This CDR3 is 14 amino acids long. V was pared by 2 bases and J by 6 bases, with 14 bases between. CDR1 and CDR2 from the germline V gene are SGHNT and YYREEE (reference sequence). The CDR3 nucleotides read TGTGCCAGCAGCTTAAAAGGGAGGGACTCTGAAGCTTTCTTT. Translating gives CASSLKGRDSEAFF.

Concerning this clone: In the same sample, other DNA sequences code for this CDR3. The genes are TRBV5-4 and TRBJ2-1; 9 nucleotides agree with TRBD2. V was clipped by 1 base and J by 6 bases; unmatched bases: 5. Germline V gene data show CDR1 as SGHNT and CDR2 as YYREEE (reference sequence). This CDR3 contains 15 residues. CDR3 amino acids: CASSLPAGGGNEQFF. The CDR3 DNA is TGTGCCAGCAGCTTGCCGGCGGGAGGGGGCAATGAGCAGTTCTTC.

V gene TRBV5-1 combines with J gene TRBJ2-1; no clear D gene. The CDR3 is made up of 15 amino acids. The germline V and J ends were trimmed by 0 bases and 0 bases, with 7 bases remaining between them. Looked up from germline, CDR1 is SGHRS and CDR2 is YFSETQ. The CDR3 reads CASSLALSSYNEQFF. The CDR3 DNA reads as TGCGCCAGCAGCTTGGCCCTGAGCTCCTACAATGAGCAGTTCTTC.

The chain couples TRBV12-3 or TRBV12-4 to TRBJ2-2; a possible D gene is TRBD2 (5 bases). The V end lost 6 bases, the J end lost 8 bases, and 13 bases lay between the germline ends. The CDR3 is 13 amino acids. The CDR3 sequence: CASSRFTGGELFF. The CDR3 nucleotides read TGTGCCAGCAGCCGCTTTACGGGGGGGGAGCTGTTTTTT.

The chain recombines TRBV5-5 with TRBJ2-5; TRBD2 is a possible D gene (6 bases). The CDR3 totals 13 residues. V was cut by 1 base and J by 2 bases, with 6 bases left in between. The germline gives CDR1 SGHKS, CDR2 YYEKEE (reference sequence). DNA of the CDR3: TGTGCCAGCAGCTTGCTAGCGCAAGAGACCCAGTACTTC. Translation gives CASSLLAQETQYF.

The V and J genes are TRBV6-5 and TRBJ1-1, with 7 bases lining up with TRBD1. CDR1 MNHEY and CDR2 SVGAGI come from the germline V gene. V shed 2 bases and J 4 bases; nucleotides not matched to a gene: 7. The CDR3 has 15 amino acids. The CDR3 bases are TGTGCCAGCAGTTACCAAGACAGGGCATTCACTGAAGCTTTCTTT. Its translation: CASSYQDRAFTEAFF.

The rearrangement joins TRBV10-1 to TRBJ2-3, with D tentatively TRBD1 (6 bases). The V gene's germline CDR1 is WNHNN and CDR2 SYGVQD (reference sequence). CDR3 length: 14 amino acids. The V gene lost 7 bases and the J gene lost 0 bases, with 11 bases spanning the gap. In DNA, the CDR3 is TGCGCCAGCAAACGGGACACTAGCACAGATACGCAGTATTTT. It encodes CASKRDTSTDTQYF.

The genes are TRBV19 and TRBJ1-5; weak D call: TRBD1 (6 bases). Trimming shortened V by 6 bases and J by 3 bases, and 18 bases separated the two germline ends. The germline V gene has CDR1 LNHDA and CDR2 SQIVND (reference sequence). This CDR3 has 16 residues. CDR3 amino acids: CASRPYGGLVNQPQHF. The DNA of the CDR3 is TGTGCCAGTAGACCATATGGGGGGCTCGTCAATCAGCCCCAGCATTTT.

The rearrangement uses TRBV5-5 and TRBJ2-7; 13 bases map to TRBD2. Per the germline V gene, CDR1 is SGHKS and CDR2 is YYEKEE (reference sequence). V trimming: 4 bases; J trimming: 5 bases; junction bases outside the gene matches: 3. The CDR3 has 14 residues. CDR3 sequence: CASSLGLAGDEQYF. The CDR3 nucleotides read TGTGCCAGCAGCCTCGGACTAGCGGGAGACGAGCAGTACTTC.

The rearrangement links TRBV29-1 to TRBJ2-1; 9 positions agree with TRBD2. CDR3 length: 16 amino acids. J lost 2 bases, V lost 1 base, and 6 bases had no gene match. CDR1 is SQVTM and CDR2 is ANQGSEA in the germline V gene. The CDR3 reads CSVEGGEREAYNEQFF. The CDR3 nucleotides are TGCAGCGTTGAAGGAGGAGAGCGGGAGGCCTACAATGAGCAGTTCTTC.

V usage is TRBV19 and J usage is TRBJ1-1, with D hard to call. Germline values: CDR1 LNHDA, CDR2 SQIVND (reference sequence). Trimming stripped 3 bases from V and 1 base from J, with 12 bases between. The CDR3 has 15 amino acids. This CDR3 reads CASSIIGVGNTEAFF. CDR3 nucleotide sequence: TGTGCCAGTAGTATCATCGGGGTCGGGAACACTGAAGCTTTCTTT.

The rearrangement uses TRBV7-2 and TRBJ2-3, with 9 bases identical to TRBD2. This CDR3 contains 15 residues. The V segment lost 1 base and the J segment 4 bases; nucleotides outside the gene matches: 3. The germline gives CDR1 SGHTA, CDR2 FQGNSA. The CDR3 sequence is CASSLEREVADTQYF. The CDR3 region has the DNA TGTGCCAGCAGCTTAGAGCGGGAGGTAGCAGATACGCAGTATTTT.

The rearrangement joins TRBV18 to TRBJ2-7; no clear D. Trimming shortened V by 5 bases and J by 2 bases, and 4 bases separated the two germline ends. The V gene's germline CDR1 is KGHSH and CDR2 LQKENI. This CDR3 is built from 11 residues. CDR3 residues: CASSSAYEQYF. The CDR3 region has the DNA TGTGCCAGCTCATCCGCCTACGAGCAGTACTTC. Full variable domain (remainder filled in from reference TRBV18 and TRBJ2-7): NAGVMQNPRHLVRRRGQEARLRCSPMKGHSHVYWYRQLPEEGLKFMVYLQKENIIDESGMPKERFSAEFPKEGPSILRIQQVVRGDSAAYFCASSSAYEQYFGPGTRLTVT.

This rearrangement joins TRBV24-1 to TRBJ1-3, with D maybe TRBD1 (5 bases). Looked up from germline, CDR1 is KGHDR and CDR2 is SFDVKD. CDR3 length: 17 residues. V was pared by 4 bases and J by 0 bases, with 15 bases between. The CDR3 coding sequence is TGTGCCACCAGTGAGGATGTCAGGGCCAGCTCTGGAAACACCATATATTTT. Amino acids: CATSEDVRASSGNTIYF.

The chain couples TRBV27 to TRBJ2-7; tentatively, D is TRBD1 (6 bases). The V end lost 3 bases, the J end lost 5 bases, and 11 bases lay between the germline ends. The CDR3 runs 13 residues. Germline-derived CDR1 and CDR2 are MNHEY and SMNVEV (reference sequence). DNA of the CDR3: TGTGCCAGCAGTTTCCTCACAGGGCACGAGCAGTACTTC. It codes for CASSFLTGHEQYF.

The chain employs TRBV6-5 and TRBJ2-5, with D perhaps being TRBD1 or TRBD2 (5 bases each). Trimming removed 0 bases at V and 5 bases at J, with 16 bases between. Germline assignment: CDR1 MNHEY and CDR2 SVGAGI. This CDR3 spans 16 amino acids. The CDR3 reads CASSYSGSIGEETQYF. As DNA, the CDR3 is TGTGCCAGCAGTTACTCGGGGTCGATAGGGGAGGAGACCCAGTACTTC.

This clone was seen only a few times. This sequence joins TRBV7-8 and TRBJ2-5; D uncertain. V shed 4 bases and J shed 2 bases, with 5 bases lying between them. CDR1 SGHVS and CDR2 FQNEAQ come from the germline V gene. The CDR3 totals 12 residues. As DNA, the CDR3 is TGTGCCAGCAGCTCCGGACAAGAGACCCAGTACTTC. Residues: CASSSGQETQYF. The full variable domain, in which reference TRBV7-8 and TRBJ2-5 provide the parts outside the CDR3, is GAGVSQSPRYKVAKRGQDVALRCDPISGHVSLFWYQQALGQGPEFLTYFQNEAQLDKSGLPSDRFFAERPEGSVSTLKIQRTQQEDSAVYLCASSSGQETQYFGPGTRLLVL.

This clone was recorded once. J is TRBJ1-5 and V is TRBV19, with D maybe TRBD1 (6 bases). V lost 4 bases and J 9 bases, leaving 19 bases between the germline ends. The CDR3 has 15 residues. Looked up from germline, CDR1 is LNHDA and CDR2 is SQIVND (reference sequence). The CDR3 loop is CASSNAGTTEGPQHF. The CDR3 DNA follows: TGTGCCAGTAGTAACGCCGGGACAACCGAAGGGCCCCAGCATTTT.